This is a list of T cell receptor beta chains from one sample in a study of blood T cell repertoires in COVID-19. This table comes from immunoSEQ multiplex PCR, and its TCRdb copy is limited to in-frame clones, with some not included. Altogether about 240,000 clones are present, around 89% being singletons, with the ten largest covering over 4%. Material for sequencing was PBMCs or T cells enriched from blood (not recorded which). These receptors all stem from a woman aged 25 to 39 who had recovered from COVID-19. CDR3s include the opening cysteine and the closing phenylalanine or tryptophan. Each record gives: clone size, V gene, J gene, D gene, CDR3 protein, CDR3 DNA. A D gene is named only where the DNA matches it firmly. The listing skips clone size in some rows; elsewhere it reads once, few, many or a size class.

>.|TRBV9|TRBJ2-1|TRBD2
CASSVGTSGYNEQFF
TGTGCCAGCAGCGTAGGAACTAGCGGTTACAATGAGCAGTTCTTC
>.|TRBV4-2|TRBJ2-2|TRBD1
CASSHIRQGANTGELFF
TGTGCCAGCAGCCATATCCGACAGGGGGCGAACACCGGGGAGCTGTTTTTT
>.|TRBV29-1|TRBJ2-1|.
CSTRTRYNEQFF
TGCAGCACCCGGACTCGCTACAATGAGCAGTTCTTC
>.|TRBV28|TRBJ2-7|.
CASTPQGYEQYF
TGTGCCAGCACACCGCAGGGCTACGAGCAGTACTTC
>.|TRBV30|TRBJ2-3|TRBD2
CARGLAGATDTQYF
TGTGCCCGCGGACTAGCGGGAGCCACAGATACGCAGTATTTT
>.|TRBV7-9|TRBJ2-3|TRBD2
CASSLASGSTDTQYF
TGTGCCAGCAGCTTAGCTAGCGGGAGCACAGATACGCAGTATTTT
>.|TRBV28|TRBJ1-4|.
CASSLGGGHNEKLFF
TGTGCCAGCAGTTTGGGTGGGGGACATAATGAAAAACTGTTTTTT
>.|TRBV30|TRBJ2-2|TRBD1
CAWGGTGDTGELFF
TGTGCCTGGGGGGGGACAGGGGACACCGGGGAGCTGTTTTTT
>.|TRBV18|TRBJ2-1|TRBD1
CASSPTTGGQGDNEQFF
TGTGCCAGCTCACCAACTACAGGGGGCCAGGGGGACAATGAGCAGTTCTTC
>once|TRBV11-2|TRBJ2-1|TRBD2
CASSLGRLAGETEQFF
TGTGCCAGCAGCTTAGGCCGGCTAGCGGGAGAGACTGAGCAGTTCTTC
>.|TRBV19|TRBJ1-2|.
CASNGQVNYGYTF
TGTGCCAGTAACGGACAAGTTAACTATGGCTACACCTTC
>.|TRBV28|TRBJ1-5|.
CASSLIMADQPQHF
TGTGCCAGCAGTTTAATTATGGCCGATCAGCCCCAGCATTTT
>.|TRBV5-1|TRBJ2-1|.
CASSLGGRGKNEQFF
TGCGCCAGCAGCTTGGGAGGCAGGGGCAAGAATGAGCAGTTCTTC
>once|TRBV6-2/TRBV6-3|TRBJ2-3|.
CASSLRRDWEYF
TGTGCCAGCAGCCTCCGCCGGGACTGGGAGTATTTT
>.|TRBV7-8|TRBJ2-7|.
CASSLLEYGQYF
TGTGCCAGCAGCCTCTTAGAATACGGGCAGTACTTC
>.|TRBV20-1|TRBJ2-3|.
CSAASDTQYF
TGCAGTGCTGCGTCAGATACGCAGTATTTT
>.|TRBV29-1|TRBJ2-7|TRBD2
CSAHLAASGNEQYF
TGCAGCGCTCACCTCGCGGCTAGCGGGAACGAGCAGTACTTC
>.|TRBV7-2|TRBJ1-6|.
CASSLVLGVNSPLHF
TGTGCCAGCAGCTTAGTGCTGGGAGTTAATTCACCCCTCCACTTT
>.|TRBV5-1|TRBJ1-1|.
CASSLARQPGTEAFF
TGCGCCAGCAGCTTGGCGCGACAGCCGGGCACTGAAGCTTTCTTT
>.|TRBV6-5|TRBJ2-7|TRBD2
CASSYLLAGGGYEQYF
TGTGCCAGCAGTTACTTGCTAGCGGGAGGGGGGTACGAGCAGTACTTC
>.|TRBV6-5|TRBJ2-1|TRBD2
CASSHDGLAGNEQFF
TGTGCCAGCAGCCACGACGGCCTAGCGGGGAATGAGCAGTTCTTC
>.|TRBV7-2|TRBJ2-7|TRBD2
CASSPSGGRAVYEQYF
TGTGCCAGCAGCCCCTCGGGTGGGAGGGCCGTTTACGAGCAGTACTTC
>.|TRBV5-8|TRBJ1-2|TRBD1
CASNTGQGEEGYTF
TGTGCCAGCAACACGGGACAGGGGGAAGAGGGCTACACCTTC
>.|TRBV11-2|TRBJ2-7|TRBD2
CASSPGGPEQYF
TGTGCCAGCAGCCCGGGGGGTCCCGAGCAGTACTTC
>.|TRBV28|TRBJ1-2|TRBD1
CASSSYPQGVVDGYTF
TGTGCCAGCAGTTCATATCCGCAGGGGGTGGTGGATGGCTACACCTTC
>.|TRBV19|TRBJ2-7|TRBD1
CASSQGASYEQYF
TGTGCCAGTAGTCAGGGGGCGTCCTACGAGCAGTACTTC
>few|TRBV7-3|TRBJ1-2|.
CASSLSPENGYTF
TGTGCCAGCAGCTTATCCCCCGAGAATGGCTACACCTTC
>.|TRBV20-1|TRBJ1-2|.
CSAGGSYGYTF
TGCAGTGCGGGAGGGAGCTATGGCTACACCTTC
>.|TRBV28|TRBJ1-5|TRBD1
CASTQLFRTGGNNQPQHF
TGTGCCAGCACCCAACTTTTCAGGACAGGGGGCAACAATCAGCCCCAGCATTTT
>.|TRBV28|TRBJ1-1|.
CASSLVHLNTEAFF
TGTGCCAGCAGTTTAGTACATCTGAACACTGAAGCTTTCTTT
>.|TRBV11-2|TRBJ1-2|.
CASSLEPRTEKKANYGYTF
TGTGCCAGCAGCTTAGAGCCAAGGACAGAGAAAAAAGCTAACTATGGCTACACCTTC
>.|TRBV7-2|TRBJ2-3|TRBD2
CASSYLSGGRTDTQYF
TGTGCCAGCAGCTACCTAAGCGGCGGGAGGACAGATACGCAGTATTTT
>.|TRBV10-2|TRBJ1-2|.
CASSEWSLDYGYTF
TGCGCCAGCAGTGAGTGGAGTTTGGACTATGGCTACACCTTC
>.|TRBV2|TRBJ2-1|TRBD2
CASSWVSGREYNEQFF
TGTGCCAGCAGTTGGGTTAGCGGGAGGGAGTACAATGAGCAGTTCTTC
>.|TRBV10-3|TRBJ1-4|TRBD1
CATSRGQGDEKLFF
TGTGCCACCTCGAGGGGACAGGGGGATGAAAAACTGTTTTTT
>once|TRBV7-9|TRBJ2-7|.
CASSLVVSGGSYEQYF
TGTGCCAGCAGCTTAGTAGTCTCAGGGGGGTCCTACGAGCAGTACTTC
>.|TRBV28|TRBJ2-1|TRBD2
CASSLLAGGPNEQFF
TGTGCCAGCAGTTTATTAGCGGGAGGGCCGAATGAGCAGTTCTTC
>.|TRBV27|TRBJ2-7|.
CASRGLRGKEDEQYF
TGTGCCAGCAGGGGGTTGCGCGGGAAAGAGGACGAGCAGTACTTC
>.|TRBV27|TRBJ1-6|.
CASRSQGLDLSPLHF
TGTGCCAGCAGGTCACAGGGCTTGGACCTTTCACCCCTCCACTTT
>.|TRBV19|TRBJ1-4|.
CASSMIRIGTNEKLFF
TGTGCCAGTAGTATGATCAGGATTGGAACTAATGAAAAACTGTTTTTT
>.|TRBV28|TRBJ2-2|.
CASSFSRFSGLFF
TGTGCCAGCAGTTTCTCTCGGTTTAGTGGGCTGTTTTTT